This TCR beta chain was captured in a study of human T cells and chemical hapten exposure. Time point given: pre-sensitization, week 0. Sample treatment: therapeutic diphenylcyclopropenone sensitization with weekly scalp DPC. Between the trimmed V and J ends, which lost 0 bases and 4 bases, there was a span of 7 bases. The CDR3 loop spans 13 amino acids. CDR1 is SGDLS, CDR2 YYNGEE, per germline. TCRdb recomputed calls from the RACE reads with MiXCR, one row per CDR3 protein. The repertoire holds 240,000 or so distinct CDR3 sequences, with more than 6.5% as singletons. This sample comprised whole blood, obtained in connection with sensitization to the hapten diphenylcyclopropenone (DPC). The receptor was derived from a woman in her 40s with alopecia areata. Some clones in this sample may be carry-over from other donors' samples. This chain connects TRBV9 to TRBJ1-2; D ambiguous. The CDR3 reads CASSVEGSYGYTF. Written as DNA, the CDR3 is TGTGCCAGCAGCGTAGAAGGCAGCTATGGCTACACCTTC.